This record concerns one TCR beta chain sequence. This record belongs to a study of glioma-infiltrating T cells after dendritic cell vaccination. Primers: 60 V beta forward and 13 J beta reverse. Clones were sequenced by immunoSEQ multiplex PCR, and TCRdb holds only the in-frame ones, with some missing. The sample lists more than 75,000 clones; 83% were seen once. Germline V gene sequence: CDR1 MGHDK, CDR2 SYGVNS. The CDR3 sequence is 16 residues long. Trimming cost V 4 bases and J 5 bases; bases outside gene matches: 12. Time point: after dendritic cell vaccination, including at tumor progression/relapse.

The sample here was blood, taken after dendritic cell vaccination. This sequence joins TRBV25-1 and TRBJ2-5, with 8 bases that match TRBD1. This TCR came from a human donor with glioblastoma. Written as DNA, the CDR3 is TGTGCCAGCAGTGTTACGACAGGGGCGGTGGGGGAGACCCAGTACTTC. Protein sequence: CASSVTTGAVGETQYF.